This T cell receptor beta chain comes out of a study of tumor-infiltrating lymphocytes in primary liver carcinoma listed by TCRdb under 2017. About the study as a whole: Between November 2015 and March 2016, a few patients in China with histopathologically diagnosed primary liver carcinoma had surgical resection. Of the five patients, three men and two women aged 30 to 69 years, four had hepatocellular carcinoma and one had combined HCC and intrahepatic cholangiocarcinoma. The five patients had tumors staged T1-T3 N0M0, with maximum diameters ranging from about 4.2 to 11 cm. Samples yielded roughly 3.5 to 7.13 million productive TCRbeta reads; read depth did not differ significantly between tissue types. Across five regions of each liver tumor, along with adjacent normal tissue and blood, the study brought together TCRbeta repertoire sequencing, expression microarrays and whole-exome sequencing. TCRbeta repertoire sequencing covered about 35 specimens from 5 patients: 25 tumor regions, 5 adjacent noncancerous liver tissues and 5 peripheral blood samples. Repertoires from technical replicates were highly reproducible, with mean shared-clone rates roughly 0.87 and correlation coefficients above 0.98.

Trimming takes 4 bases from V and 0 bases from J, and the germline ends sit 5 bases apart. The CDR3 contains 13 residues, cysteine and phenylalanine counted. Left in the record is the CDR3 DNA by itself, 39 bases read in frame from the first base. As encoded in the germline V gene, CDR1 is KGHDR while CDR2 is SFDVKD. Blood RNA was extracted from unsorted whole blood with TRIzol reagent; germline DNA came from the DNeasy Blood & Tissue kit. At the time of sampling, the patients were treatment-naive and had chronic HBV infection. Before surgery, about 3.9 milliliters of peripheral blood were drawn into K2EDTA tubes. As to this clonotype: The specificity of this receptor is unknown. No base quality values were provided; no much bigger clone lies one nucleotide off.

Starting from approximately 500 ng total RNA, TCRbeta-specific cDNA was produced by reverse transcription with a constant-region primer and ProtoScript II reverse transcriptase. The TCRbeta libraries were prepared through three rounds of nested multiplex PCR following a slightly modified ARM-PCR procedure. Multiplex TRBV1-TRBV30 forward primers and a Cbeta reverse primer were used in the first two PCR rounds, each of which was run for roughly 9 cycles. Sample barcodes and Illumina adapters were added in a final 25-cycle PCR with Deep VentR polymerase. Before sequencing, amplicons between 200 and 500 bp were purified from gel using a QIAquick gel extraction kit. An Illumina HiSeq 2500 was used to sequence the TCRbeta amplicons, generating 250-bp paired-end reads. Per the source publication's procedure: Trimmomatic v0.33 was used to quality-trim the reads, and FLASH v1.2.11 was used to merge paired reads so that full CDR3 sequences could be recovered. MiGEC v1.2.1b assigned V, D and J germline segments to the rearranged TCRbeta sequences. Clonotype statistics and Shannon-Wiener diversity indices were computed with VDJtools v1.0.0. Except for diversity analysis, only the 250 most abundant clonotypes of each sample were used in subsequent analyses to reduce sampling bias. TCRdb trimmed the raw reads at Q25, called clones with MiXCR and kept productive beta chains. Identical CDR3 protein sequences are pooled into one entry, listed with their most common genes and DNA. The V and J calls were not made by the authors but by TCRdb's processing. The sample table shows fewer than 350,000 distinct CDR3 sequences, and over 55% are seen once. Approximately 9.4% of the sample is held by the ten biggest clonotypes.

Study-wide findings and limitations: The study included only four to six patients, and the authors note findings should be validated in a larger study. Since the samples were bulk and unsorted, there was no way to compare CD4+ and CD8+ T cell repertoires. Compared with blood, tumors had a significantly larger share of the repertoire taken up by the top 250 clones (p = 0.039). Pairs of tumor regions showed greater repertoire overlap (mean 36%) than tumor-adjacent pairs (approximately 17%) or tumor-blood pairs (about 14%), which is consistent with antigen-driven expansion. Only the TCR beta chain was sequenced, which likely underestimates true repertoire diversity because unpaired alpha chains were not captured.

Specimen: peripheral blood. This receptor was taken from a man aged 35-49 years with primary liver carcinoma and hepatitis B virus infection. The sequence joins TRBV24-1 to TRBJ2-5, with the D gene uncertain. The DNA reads TGTGCCACCAGTGAAGGAAACCAAGAGACCCAGTACTTC. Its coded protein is CATSEGNQETQYF.